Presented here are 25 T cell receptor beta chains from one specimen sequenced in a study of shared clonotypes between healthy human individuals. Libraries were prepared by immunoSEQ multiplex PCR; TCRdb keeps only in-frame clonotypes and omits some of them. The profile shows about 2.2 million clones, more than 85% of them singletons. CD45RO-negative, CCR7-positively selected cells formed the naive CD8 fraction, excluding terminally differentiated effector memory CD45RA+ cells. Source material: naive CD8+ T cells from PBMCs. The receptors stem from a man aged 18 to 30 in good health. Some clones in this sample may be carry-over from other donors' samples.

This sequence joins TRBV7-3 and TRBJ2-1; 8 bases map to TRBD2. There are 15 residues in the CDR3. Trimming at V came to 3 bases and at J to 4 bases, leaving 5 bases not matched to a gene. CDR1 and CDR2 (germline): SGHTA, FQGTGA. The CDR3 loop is CASSLIAGPYNEQFF. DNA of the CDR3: TGTGCCAGCAGCTTGATAGCGGGACCGTACAATGAGCAGTTCTTC.

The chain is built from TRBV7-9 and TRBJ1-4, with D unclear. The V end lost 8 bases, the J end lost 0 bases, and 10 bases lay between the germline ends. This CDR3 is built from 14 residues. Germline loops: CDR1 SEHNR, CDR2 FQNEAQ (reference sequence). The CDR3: CASGRVATNEKLFF. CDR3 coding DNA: TGTGCCAGCGGTCGAGTTGCAACTAATGAAAAACTGTTTTTT. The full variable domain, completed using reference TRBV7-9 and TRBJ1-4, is DTGVSQNPRHKITKRGQNVTFRCDPISEHNRLYWYRQTLGQGPEFLTYFQNEAQLEKSRLLSDRFSAERPKGSFSTLEIQRTEQGDSAMYLCASGRVATNEKLFFGSGTQLSVL.

The CDR3 nucleotides are TGTGCCAGCAGCTCCGGACTAGCGGGAGGGGAGTTCTTC. It translates to CASSSGLAGGEFF. This chain connects TRBV5-6 to TRBJ2-1; 15 positions agree with TRBD2. The V gene end was trimmed by 3 bases and the J gene end by 14 bases; junction bases not matched to a gene: 3. Germline loops: CDR1 SGHDT, CDR2 YYEEEE. CDR3 size: 13 residues.

The CDR3: CASSPSLNAGSIEAFF. In DNA, the CDR3 is TGTGCCAGCAGTCCGTCACTGAACGCAGGGTCCATTGAAGCTTTCTTT. V is TRBV28 and J is TRBJ1-1, with TRBD1 as a possible D gene (5 bases). The CDR3 contains 16 residues. Germline CDR1 is MDHEN and CDR2 is SYDVKM. Trimming left V 5 bases short and J 7 bases short, with 23 bases between.

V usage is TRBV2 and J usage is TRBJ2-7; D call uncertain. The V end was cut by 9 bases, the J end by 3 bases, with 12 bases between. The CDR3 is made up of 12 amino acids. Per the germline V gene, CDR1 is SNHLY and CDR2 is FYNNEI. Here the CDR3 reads CASLGFFYEQYF. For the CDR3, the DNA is TGTGCCAGTCTCGGGTTCTTCTACGAGCAGTACTTC.

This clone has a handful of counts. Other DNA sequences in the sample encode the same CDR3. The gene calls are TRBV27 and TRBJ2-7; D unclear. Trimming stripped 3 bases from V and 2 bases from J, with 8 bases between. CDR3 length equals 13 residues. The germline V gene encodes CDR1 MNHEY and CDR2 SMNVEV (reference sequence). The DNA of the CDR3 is TGTGCCAGCAGTTTGGGTCACACCTACGAGCAGTACTTC. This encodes CASSLGHTYEQYF.

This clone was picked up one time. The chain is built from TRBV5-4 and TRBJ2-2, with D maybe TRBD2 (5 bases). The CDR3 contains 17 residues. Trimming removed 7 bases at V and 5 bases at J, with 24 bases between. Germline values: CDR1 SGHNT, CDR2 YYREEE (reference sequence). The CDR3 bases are TGTGCCAGCCCCGCGGGTCCAGGCATGAGGAGTACCGGGGAGCTGTTTTTT. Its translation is CASPAGPGMRSTGELFF. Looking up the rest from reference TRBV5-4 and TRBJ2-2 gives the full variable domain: ETGVTQSPTHLIKTRGQQVTLRCSSQSGHNTVSWYQQALGQGPQFIFQYYREEENGRGNFPPRFSGLQFPNYSSELNVNALELDDSALYLCASPAGPGMRSTGELFFGEGSRLTVL.

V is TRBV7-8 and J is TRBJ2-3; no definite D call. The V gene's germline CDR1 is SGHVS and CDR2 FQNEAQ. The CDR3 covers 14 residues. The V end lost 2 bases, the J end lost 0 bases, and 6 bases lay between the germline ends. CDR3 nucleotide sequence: TGTGCCAGCAGCTTACGCGATAGCACAGATACGCAGTATTTT. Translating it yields CASSLRDSTDTQYF.

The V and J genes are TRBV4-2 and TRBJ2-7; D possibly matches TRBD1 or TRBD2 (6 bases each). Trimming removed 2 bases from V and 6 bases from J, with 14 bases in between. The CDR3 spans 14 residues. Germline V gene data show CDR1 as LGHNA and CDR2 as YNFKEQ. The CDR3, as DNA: TGTGCCAGCAGCCAATCCGGGGGCCGGCGCGAGCAGTACTTC. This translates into CASSQSGGRREQYF.

CDR3 region: CATSRAGRLAGETQYF. The CDR3, as DNA: TGTGCCACCAGCAGAGCGGGCCGACTAGCGGGAGAGACCCAGTACTTC. The chain carries TRBV15 and TRBJ2-5; TRBD2 matches at 10 bases. This CDR3 contains 16 residues. Looked up from germline, CDR1 is LNHNV and CDR2 is YYDKDF (reference sequence). Trimming removed 1 base from V and 4 bases from J; junction bases left unmatched: 6.

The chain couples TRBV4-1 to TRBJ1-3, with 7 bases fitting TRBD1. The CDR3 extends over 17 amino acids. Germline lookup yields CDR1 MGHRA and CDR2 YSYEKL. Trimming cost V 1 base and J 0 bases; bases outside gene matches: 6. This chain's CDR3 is CASSQATGAYSGNTIYF. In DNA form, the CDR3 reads TGCGCCAGCAGCCAAGCTACAGGGGCCTACTCTGGAAACACCATATATTTT.

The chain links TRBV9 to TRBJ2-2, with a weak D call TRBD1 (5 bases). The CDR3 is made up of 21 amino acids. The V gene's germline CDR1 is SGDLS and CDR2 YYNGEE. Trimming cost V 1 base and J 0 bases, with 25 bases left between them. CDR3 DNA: TGTGCCAGCAGCGTATGGCCGGCGGACAAGGAACCAAAATCGAACACCGGGGAGCTGTTTTTT. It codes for CASSVWPADKEPKSNTGELFF.

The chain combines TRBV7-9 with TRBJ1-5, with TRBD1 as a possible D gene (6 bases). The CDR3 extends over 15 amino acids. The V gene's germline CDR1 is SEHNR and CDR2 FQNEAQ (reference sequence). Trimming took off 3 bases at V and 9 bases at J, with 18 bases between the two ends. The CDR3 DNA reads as TGTGCCAGCAGCTTCCTCAGACAGGCGTCTTGGCCCCAGCATTTT. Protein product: CASSFLRQASWPQHF.

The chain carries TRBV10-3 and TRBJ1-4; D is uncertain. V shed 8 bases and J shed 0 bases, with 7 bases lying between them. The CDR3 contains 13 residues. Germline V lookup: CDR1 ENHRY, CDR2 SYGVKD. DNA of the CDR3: TGTGCCATCGCGGAAGCAACTAATGAAAAACTGTTTTTT. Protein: CAIAEATNEKLFF.

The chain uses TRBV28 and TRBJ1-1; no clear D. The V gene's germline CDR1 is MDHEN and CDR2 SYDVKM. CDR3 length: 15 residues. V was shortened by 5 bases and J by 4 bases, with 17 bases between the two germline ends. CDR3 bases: TGTGCCAGCAGTCCGACTGACGGGTCAAGCACTGAAGCTTTCTTT. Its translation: CASSPTDGSSTEAFF.

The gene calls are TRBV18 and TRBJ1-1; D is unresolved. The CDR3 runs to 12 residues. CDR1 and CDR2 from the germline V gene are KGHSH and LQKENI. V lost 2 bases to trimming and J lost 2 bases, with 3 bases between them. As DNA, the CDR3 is TGTGCCAGCTCACCATCTAACACTGAAGCTTTCTTT. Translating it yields CASSPSNTEAFF.

CDR3 nucleotides: TGTGCCAGCAGCTTGTCCGGCAGGCCCTACGAGCAGTACTTC. This codes for CASSLSGRPYEQYF. The rearrangement uses TRBV11-3 and TRBJ2-7; D is ambiguous. The CDR3 runs 14 residues. Trimming left V 3 bases short and J 2 bases short, with 11 bases between. Germline V gene lookup returns CDR1 SGHNT and CDR2 YENEEA.

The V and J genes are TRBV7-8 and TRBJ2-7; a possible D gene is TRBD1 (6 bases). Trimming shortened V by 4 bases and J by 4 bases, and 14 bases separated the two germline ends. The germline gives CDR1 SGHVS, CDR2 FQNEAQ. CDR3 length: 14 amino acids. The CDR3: CASSSYRVGYEQYF. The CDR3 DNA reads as TGTGCCAGCAGCTCGTACAGGGTGGGGTACGAGCAGTACTTC.

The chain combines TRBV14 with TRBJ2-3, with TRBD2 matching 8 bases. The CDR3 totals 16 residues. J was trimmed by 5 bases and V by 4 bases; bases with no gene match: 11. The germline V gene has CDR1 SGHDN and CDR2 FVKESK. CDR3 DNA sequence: TGTGCCAGCAGCCGCTTTCGGGGACTAGGCGGAGATACGCAGTATTTT. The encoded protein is CASSRFRGLGGDTQYF.

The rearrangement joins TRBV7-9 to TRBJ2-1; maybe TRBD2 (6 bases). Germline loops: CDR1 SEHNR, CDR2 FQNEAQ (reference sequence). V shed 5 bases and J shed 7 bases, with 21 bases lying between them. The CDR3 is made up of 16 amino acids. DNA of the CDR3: TGTGCCAGCAGCACAATTTATGGAGGGCCAGAGAATGAGCAGTTCTTC. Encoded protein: CASSTIYGGPENEQFF.

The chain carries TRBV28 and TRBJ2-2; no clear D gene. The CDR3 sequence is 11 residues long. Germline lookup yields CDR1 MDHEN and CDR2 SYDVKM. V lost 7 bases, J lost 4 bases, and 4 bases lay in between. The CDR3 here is CASKSTGELFF. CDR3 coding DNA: TGTGCCAGCAAGAGCACCGGGGAGCTGTTTTTT.

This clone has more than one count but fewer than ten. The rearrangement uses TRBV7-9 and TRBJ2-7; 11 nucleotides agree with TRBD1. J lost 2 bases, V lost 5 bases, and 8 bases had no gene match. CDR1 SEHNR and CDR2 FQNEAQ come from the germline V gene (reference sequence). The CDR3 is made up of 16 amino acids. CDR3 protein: CASSRGPGQGAYEQYF. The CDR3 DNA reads TGTGCCAGCAGCCGAGGGCCGGGACAGGGGGCCTACGAGCAGTACTTC.

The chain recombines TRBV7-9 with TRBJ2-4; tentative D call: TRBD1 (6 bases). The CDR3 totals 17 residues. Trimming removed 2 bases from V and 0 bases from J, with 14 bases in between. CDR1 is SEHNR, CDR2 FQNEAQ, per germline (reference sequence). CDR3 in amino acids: CASSLRGRQGAKNIQYF. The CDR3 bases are TGTGCCAGCAGCTTAAGGGGGAGACAAGGAGCCAAAAACATTCAGTACTTC.

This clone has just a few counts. CDR3 sequence reads: CASSPGLGTIYF. The CDR3 DNA is TGTGCCAGCAGTCCGGGACTAGGCACCATATATTTT. The genes are TRBV27 and TRBJ1-3, with a weak D call TRBD1 (5 bases). The CDR3 is made up of 12 amino acids. The V end was cut by 5 bases, the J end by 9 bases, with 11 bases between. Germline assignment: CDR1 MNHEY and CDR2 SMNVEV (reference sequence).

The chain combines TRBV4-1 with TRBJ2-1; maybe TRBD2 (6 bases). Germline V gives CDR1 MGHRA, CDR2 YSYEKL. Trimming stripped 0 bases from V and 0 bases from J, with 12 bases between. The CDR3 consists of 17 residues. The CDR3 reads CASSQDLAGPSYNEQFF. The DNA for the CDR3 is TGCGCCAGCAGCCAAGATCTTGCGGGACCCTCCTACAATGAGCAGTTCTTC.